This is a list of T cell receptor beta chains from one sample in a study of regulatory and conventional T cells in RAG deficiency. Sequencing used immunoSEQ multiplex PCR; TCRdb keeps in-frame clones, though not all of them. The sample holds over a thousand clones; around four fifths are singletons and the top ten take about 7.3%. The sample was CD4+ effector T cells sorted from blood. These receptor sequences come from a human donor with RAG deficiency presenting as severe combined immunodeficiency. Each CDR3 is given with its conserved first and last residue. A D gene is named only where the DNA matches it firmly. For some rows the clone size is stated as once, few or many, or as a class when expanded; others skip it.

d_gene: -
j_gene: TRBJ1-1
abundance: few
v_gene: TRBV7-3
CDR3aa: CASSWNTEAFF
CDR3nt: TGTGCCAGCAGCTGGAACACTGAAGCTTTCTTT

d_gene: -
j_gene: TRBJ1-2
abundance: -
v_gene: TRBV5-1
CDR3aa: CASSEAPVRKTYGYTF
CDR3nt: TGCGCCAGCTCGGAAGCACCGGTTCGAAAGACCTATGGCTACACCTTC

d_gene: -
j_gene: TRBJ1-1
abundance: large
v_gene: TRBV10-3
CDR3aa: CAISGQTGLNTEAFF
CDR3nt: TGTGCCATCAGTGGGCAGACAGGCTTGAACACTGAAGCTTTCTTT

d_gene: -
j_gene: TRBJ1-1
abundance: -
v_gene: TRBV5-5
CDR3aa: CASSLDRVVTEAFF
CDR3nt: TGTGCCAGCAGCTTGGACAGGGTGGTGACTGAAGCTTTCTTT

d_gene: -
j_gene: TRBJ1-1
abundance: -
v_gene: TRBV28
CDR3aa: CASSRTAPRTEAFF
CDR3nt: TGTGCCAGCAGTAGGACAGCACCGAGGACTGAAGCTTTCTTT

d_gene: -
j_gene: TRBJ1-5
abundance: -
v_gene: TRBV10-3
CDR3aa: CAISESGAAQPQHF
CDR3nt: TGTGCCATCAGTGAGTCGGGGGCAGCTCAGCCCCAGCATTTT

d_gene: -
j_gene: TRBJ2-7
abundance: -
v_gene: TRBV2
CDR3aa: CAAGQGLGGKQYF
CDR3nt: TGTGCCGCGGGGCAGGGCCTAGGTGGAAAGCAGTACTTC

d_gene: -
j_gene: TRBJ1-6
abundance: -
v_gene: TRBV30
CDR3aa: CALDGGPKLILHF
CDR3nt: TGTGCCCTGGATGGAGGACCGAAGTTAATCCTCCACTTT

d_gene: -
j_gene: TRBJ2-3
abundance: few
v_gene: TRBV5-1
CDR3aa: CASSLVTDTQYF
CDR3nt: TGCGCCAGCAGCTTGGTCACAGATACGCAGTATTTT

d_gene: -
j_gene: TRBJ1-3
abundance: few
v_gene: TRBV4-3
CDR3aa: CASSQDPRLRNTIYF
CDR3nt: TGCGCCAGCAGCCAAGATCCCCGTCTCCGAAACACCATATATTTT

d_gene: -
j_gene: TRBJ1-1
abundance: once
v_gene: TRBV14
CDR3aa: CASSQMGNTEAFF
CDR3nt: TGTGCCAGCAGCCAAATGGGTAACACTGAAGCTTTCTTT

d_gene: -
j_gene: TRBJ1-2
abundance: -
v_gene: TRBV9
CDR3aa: CASSVQGNGYGYTF
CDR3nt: TGTGCCAGCAGCGTACAGGGGAACGGCTATGGCTACACCTTC

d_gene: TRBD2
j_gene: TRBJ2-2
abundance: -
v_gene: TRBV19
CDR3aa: CASRRRLAGERNTGELFF
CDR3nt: TGTGCCAGTAGGAGACGACTAGCGGGAGAACGGAACACCGGGGAGCTGTTTTTT

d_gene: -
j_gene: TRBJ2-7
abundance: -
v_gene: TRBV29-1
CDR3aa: CSVAGQAEYSYEQYF
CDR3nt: TGCAGCGTTGCCGGCCAGGCCGAATACTCATACGAGCAGTACTTC

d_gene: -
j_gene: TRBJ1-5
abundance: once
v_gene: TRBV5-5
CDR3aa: CASSYSNQPQHF
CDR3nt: TGTGCCAGCAGCTATAGCAATCAGCCCCAGCATTTT

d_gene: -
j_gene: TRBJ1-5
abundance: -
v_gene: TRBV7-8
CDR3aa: CASSSRQVYSNQPQHF
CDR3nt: TGTGCCAGCAGCTCCCGACAAGTTTATAGCAATCAGCCCCAGCATTTT

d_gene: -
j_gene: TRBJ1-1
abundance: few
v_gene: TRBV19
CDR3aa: CASSIRQLNTEAFF
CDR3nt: TGTGCCAGTAGTATTCGGCAGTTGAACACTGAAGCTTTCTTT

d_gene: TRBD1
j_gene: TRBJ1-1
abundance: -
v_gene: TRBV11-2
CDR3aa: CASSLAGQGARDTEAFF
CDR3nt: TGTGCCAGCAGCTTAGCCGGACAGGGGGCGCGAGACACTGAAGCTTTCTTT

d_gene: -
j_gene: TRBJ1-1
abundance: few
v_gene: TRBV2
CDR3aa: CASSEGGMNTEAFF
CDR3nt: TGTGCCAGCAGTGAAGGGGGGATGAACACTGAAGCTTTCTTT

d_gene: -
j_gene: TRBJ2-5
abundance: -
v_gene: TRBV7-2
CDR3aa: CASSLAETQYF
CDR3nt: TGTGCCAGCAGCTTAGCCGAGACCCAGTACTTC

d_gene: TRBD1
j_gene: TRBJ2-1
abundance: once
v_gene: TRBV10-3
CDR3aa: CAISEDRGNEQFF
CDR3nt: TGTGCCATCAGTGAGGACAGGGGAAATGAGCAGTTCTTC

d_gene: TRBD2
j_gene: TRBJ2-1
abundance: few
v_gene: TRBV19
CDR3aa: CASSTPGLAGRNEQFF
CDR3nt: TGTGCCAGTAGTACACCGGGACTAGCGGGTCGGAATGAGCAGTTCTTC

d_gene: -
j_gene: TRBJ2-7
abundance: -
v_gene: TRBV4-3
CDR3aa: CASSQDLLRSEQYF
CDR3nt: TGCGCCAGCAGCCAAGATCTGCTCAGGTCAGAGCAGTACTTC